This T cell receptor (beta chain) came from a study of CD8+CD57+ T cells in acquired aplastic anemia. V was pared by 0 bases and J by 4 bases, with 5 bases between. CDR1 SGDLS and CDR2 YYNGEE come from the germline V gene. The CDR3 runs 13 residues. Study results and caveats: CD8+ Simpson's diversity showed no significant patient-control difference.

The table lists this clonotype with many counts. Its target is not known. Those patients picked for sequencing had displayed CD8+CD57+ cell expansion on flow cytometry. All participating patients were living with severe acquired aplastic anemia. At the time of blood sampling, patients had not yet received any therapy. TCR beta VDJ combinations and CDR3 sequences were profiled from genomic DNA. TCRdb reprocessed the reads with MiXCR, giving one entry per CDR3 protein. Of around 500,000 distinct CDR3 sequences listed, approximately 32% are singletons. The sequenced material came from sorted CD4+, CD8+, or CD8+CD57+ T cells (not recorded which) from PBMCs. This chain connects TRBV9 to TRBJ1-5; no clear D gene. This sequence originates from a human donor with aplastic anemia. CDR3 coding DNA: TGTGCCAGCAGCGTAGGTTGGAATCAGCCCCAGCATTTT. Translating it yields CASSVGWNQPQHF.